This is a list of T cell receptor beta chains from one sample in a study of Tregs in tolerant kidney transplant recipients. Sequencing was performed with immunoSEQ multiplex PCR; in TCRdb, only in-frame clones are kept and a portion is missing. The table includes 60,000 to 75,000 clones, approximately 83% detected once. Sequenced material: Tregs from blood, taken before the transplant. The receptors were sampled from a human donor who received a combined kidney and bone marrow transplant. CDR3s include the opening cysteine and the closing phenylalanine or tryptophan. The D gene is left open where the match is weak. Clone size, where shown, is once, few, many, or a class for clones that have expanded.

V gene: TRBV7-8; D gene: TRBD1; clone size: NA; J gene: TRBJ2-2; CDR3 protein: CASSLGFKGTGDFGELFF; CDR3 DNA: TGTGCCAGCAGCTTAGGGTTTAAGGGGACAGGGGACTTCGGGGAGCTGTTTTTT
V gene: TRBV6-1; D gene: NA; clone size: NA; J gene: TRBJ1-2; CDR3 protein: CASSDLGGAATF; CDR3 DNA: TGTGCCAGCAGTGATTTGGGGGGCGCGGCCACCTTC
V gene: TRBV7-9; D gene: TRBD2; clone size: few; J gene: TRBJ2-7; CDR3 protein: CASRPTSGASYEQYF; CDR3 DNA: TGTGCCAGCAGACCGACTAGCGGGGCTTCCTACGAGCAGTACTTC
V gene: TRBV27; D gene: TRBD2; clone size: NA; J gene: TRBJ2-3; CDR3 protein: CASKPSGRAADTQYF; CDR3 DNA: TGTGCCAGCAAACCTAGCGGGAGGGCGGCAGATACGCAGTATTTT
V gene: TRBV19; D gene: NA; clone size: once; J gene: TRBJ1-2; CDR3 protein: CASSRDGSNYGYTF; CDR3 DNA: TGTGCCAGTAGTAGGGACGGAAGTAACTATGGCTACACCTTC
V gene: TRBV2; D gene: TRBD2; clone size: NA; J gene: TRBJ2-1; CDR3 protein: CASSASIAGATYNEQFF; CDR3 DNA: TGTGCCAGCAGCGCATCGATAGCGGGAGCAACCTACAATGAGCAGTTCTTC
V gene: TRBV5-4; D gene: NA; clone size: NA; J gene: TRBJ2-2; CDR3 protein: CASSAGGGNTGELFF; CDR3 DNA: TGTGCCAGCAGCGCAGGGGGGGGCAACACCGGGGAGCTGTTTTTT
V gene: TRBV5-4; D gene: NA; clone size: NA; J gene: TRBJ2-1; CDR3 protein: CASSPGLSSYNEQFF; CDR3 DNA: TGTGCCAGCAGTCCTGGCTTAAGCTCCTACAATGAGCAGTTCTTC
V gene: TRBV5-6; D gene: TRBD1; clone size: NA; J gene: TRBJ2-7; CDR3 protein: CASSDDRGGYEQYF; CDR3 DNA: TGTGCCAGCAGCGACGACAGGGGGGGCTACGAGCAGTACTTC
V gene: TRBV7-8; D gene: NA; clone size: NA; J gene: TRBJ1-2; CDR3 protein: CASSPWGGSPYGYTF; CDR3 DNA: TGTGCCAGCAGCCCCTGGGGGGGTTCGCCCTATGGCTACACCTTC
V gene: TRBV6-6; D gene: TRBD1; clone size: NA; J gene: TRBJ1-1; CDR3 protein: CASSPHPGGPYTEAFF; CDR3 DNA: TGTGCCAGCAGTCCCCACCCAGGGGGCCCCTACACTGAAGCTTTCTTT
V gene: TRBV7-9; D gene: NA; clone size: once; J gene: TRBJ1-5; CDR3 protein: CASSKSGAKHQPQHF; CDR3 DNA: TGTGCCAGCAGCAAAAGCGGGGCCAAACATCAGCCCCAGCATTTT
V gene: TRBV4-3; D gene: NA; clone size: NA; J gene: TRBJ1-1; CDR3 protein: CASAHSPGGNTEAFF; CDR3 DNA: TGCGCCAGCGCGCACTCACCGGGGGGGAACACTGAAGCTTTCTTT
V gene: TRBV5-5; D gene: NA; clone size: NA; J gene: TRBJ1-2; CDR3 protein: CASSLRTGLGYGYTF; CDR3 DNA: TGTGCCAGCAGCCTCCGAACAGGGTTGGGGTATGGCTACACCTTC
V gene: TRBV2; D gene: NA; clone size: NA; J gene: TRBJ2-6; CDR3 protein: CASSGSSGANVLTF; CDR3 DNA: TGTGCCAGCAGCGGATCATCTGGGGCCAACGTCCTGACTTTC
V gene: TRBV7-2; D gene: NA; clone size: few; J gene: TRBJ1-5; CDR3 protein: CASSLGTMEPQHF; CDR3 DNA: TGTGCCAGCAGCTTAGGGACAATGGAGCCCCAGCATTTT
V gene: TRBV28; D gene: NA; clone size: NA; J gene: TRBJ2-3; CDR3 protein: CASSAPARGVAQYF; CDR3 DNA: TGTGCCAGCAGTGCCCCGGCCCGAGGTGTGGCGCAGTATTTT
V gene: TRBV27; D gene: NA; clone size: NA; J gene: TRBJ1-4; CDR3 protein: CASSLWGTLNEKLFF; CDR3 DNA: TGTGCCAGCAGTTTATGGGGGACCCTGAATGAAAAACTGTTTTTT
V gene: TRBV10-2; D gene: TRBD1; clone size: NA; J gene: TRBJ1-1; CDR3 protein: CASIRTGGETEAFF; CDR3 DNA: TGCGCCAGCATTAGGACAGGGGGAGAAACTGAAGCTTTCTTT
V gene: TRBV7-2; D gene: NA; clone size: NA; J gene: TRBJ2-1; CDR3 protein: CASSLKWYGGQFF; CDR3 DNA: TGTGCCAGCAGCTTAAAATGGTACGGGGGGCAGTTCTTC
V gene: TRBV28; D gene: NA; clone size: once; J gene: TRBJ2-7; CDR3 protein: CASSRFSYEQYF; CDR3 DNA: TGTGCCAGCAGTCGTTTCTCCTACGAGCAGTACTTC
V gene: TRBV7-9; D gene: TRBD2; clone size: NA; J gene: TRBJ2-1; CDR3 protein: CASSSRLAGGNEQFF; CDR3 DNA: TGTGCCAGCAGCTCGCGACTAGCGGGAGGGAATGAGCAGTTCTTC
V gene: TRBV4-1; D gene: NA; clone size: once; J gene: TRBJ1-4; CDR3 protein: CASSQVSWGVKIEKLFF; CDR3 DNA: TGCGCCAGCAGCCAAGTCAGTTGGGGCGTGAAGATAGAAAAACTGTTTTTT
V gene: TRBV27; D gene: TRBD2; clone size: few; J gene: TRBJ2-7; CDR3 protein: CASSFQTGGEQYF; CDR3 DNA: TGTGCCAGCAGTTTTCAAACCGGGGGGGAGCAGTACTTC
V gene: TRBV5-1; D gene: TRBD1; clone size: NA; J gene: TRBJ1-1; CDR3 protein: CASSLMAGGTTEAFF; CDR3 DNA: TGCGCCAGCAGCTTGATGGCAGGGGGGACAACTGAAGCTTTCTTT
V gene: TRBV5-4; D gene: TRBD2; clone size: NA; J gene: TRBJ2-5; CDR3 protein: CASSIGTSGRSWETQYF; CDR3 DNA: TGTGCCAGCAGTATCGGGACTAGCGGGAGGAGTTGGGAGACCCAGTACTTC
V gene: TRBV5-4; D gene: NA; clone size: NA; J gene: TRBJ2-1; CDR3 protein: CASSPERGSYNEQFF; CDR3 DNA: TGTGCCAGCAGCCCTGAAAGGGGCTCCTACAATGAGCAGTTCTTC
V gene: TRBV6-4; D gene: NA; clone size: NA; J gene: TRBJ2-7; CDR3 protein: CASKRGRDGSYEQYF; CDR3 DNA: TGTGCCAGCAAGAGGGGCAGGGATGGGTCCTACGAGCAGTACTTC
V gene: TRBV2; D gene: TRBD1; clone size: few; J gene: TRBJ1-1; CDR3 protein: CASKQGYSTEAFF; CDR3 DNA: TGTGCCAGTAAACAGGGGTATAGCACTGAAGCTTTCTTT
V gene: TRBV5-4; D gene: NA; clone size: NA; J gene: TRBJ2-5; CDR3 protein: CASSLTTGVQETQYF; CDR3 DNA: TGTGCCAGCAGCCTAACAACCGGGGTCCAAGAGACCCAGTACTTC
V gene: TRBV19; D gene: TRBD2; clone size: NA; J gene: TRBJ2-1; CDR3 protein: CASSPRGSGGVPYNEQFF; CDR3 DNA: TGTGCCAGTAGTCCCCGAGGTAGCGGGGGAGTCCCCTACAATGAGCAGTTCTTC
V gene: TRBV6-1; D gene: NA; clone size: NA; J gene: TRBJ1-4; CDR3 protein: CASRPARNEKLFF; CDR3 DNA: TGTGCCAGCAGACCTGCGCGAAATGAAAAACTGTTTTTT
V gene: TRBV10-1; D gene: TRBD1; clone size: NA; J gene: TRBJ1-2; CDR3 protein: CASSESRTGKGGYTF; CDR3 DNA: TGCGCCAGCAGTGAGTCCAGGACAGGAAAAGGTGGCTACACCTTC
V gene: TRBV19; D gene: TRBD1; clone size: NA; J gene: TRBJ2-1; CDR3 protein: CASTQGYEQFF; CDR3 DNA: TGTGCCAGTACACAGGGGTATGAGCAGTTCTTC
V gene: TRBV5-1; D gene: NA; clone size: NA; J gene: TRBJ1-4; CDR3 protein: CASSFGGTNEKLFF; CDR3 DNA: TGCGCCAGCAGCTTTGGAGGGACTAATGAAAAACTGTTTTTT
V gene: TRBV10-3; D gene: TRBD2; clone size: NA; J gene: TRBJ2-7; CDR3 protein: CAISVGTSGLEQYF; CDR3 DNA: TGTGCCATCAGTGTAGGGACTAGCGGGCTCGAGCAGTACTTC
V gene: TRBV6-6; D gene: NA; clone size: NA; J gene: TRBJ2-7; CDR3 protein: CASSYVTRSYEQYF; CDR3 DNA: TGTGCCAGCAGTTACGTCACGCGATCCTACGAGCAGTACTTC
V gene: TRBV29-1; D gene: TRBD2; clone size: NA; J gene: TRBJ2-4; CDR3 protein: CSVLVRDSGRALAKNIQYF; CDR3 DNA: TGCAGCGTTTTAGTTCGGGACAGCGGGAGGGCCCTAGCCAAAAACATTCAGTACTTC
V gene: TRBV5-1; D gene: TRBD1; clone size: few; J gene: TRBJ1-2; CDR3 protein: CASSLTGVIFGYTF; CDR3 DNA: TGCGCCAGCAGCTTGACAGGGGTGATTTTTGGCTACACCTTC
V gene: TRBV4-3; D gene: NA; clone size: NA; J gene: TRBJ2-7; CDR3 protein: CASSPCGPEQYF; CDR3 DNA: TGCGCCAGCAGCCCCTGTGGACCGGAGCAGTACTTC